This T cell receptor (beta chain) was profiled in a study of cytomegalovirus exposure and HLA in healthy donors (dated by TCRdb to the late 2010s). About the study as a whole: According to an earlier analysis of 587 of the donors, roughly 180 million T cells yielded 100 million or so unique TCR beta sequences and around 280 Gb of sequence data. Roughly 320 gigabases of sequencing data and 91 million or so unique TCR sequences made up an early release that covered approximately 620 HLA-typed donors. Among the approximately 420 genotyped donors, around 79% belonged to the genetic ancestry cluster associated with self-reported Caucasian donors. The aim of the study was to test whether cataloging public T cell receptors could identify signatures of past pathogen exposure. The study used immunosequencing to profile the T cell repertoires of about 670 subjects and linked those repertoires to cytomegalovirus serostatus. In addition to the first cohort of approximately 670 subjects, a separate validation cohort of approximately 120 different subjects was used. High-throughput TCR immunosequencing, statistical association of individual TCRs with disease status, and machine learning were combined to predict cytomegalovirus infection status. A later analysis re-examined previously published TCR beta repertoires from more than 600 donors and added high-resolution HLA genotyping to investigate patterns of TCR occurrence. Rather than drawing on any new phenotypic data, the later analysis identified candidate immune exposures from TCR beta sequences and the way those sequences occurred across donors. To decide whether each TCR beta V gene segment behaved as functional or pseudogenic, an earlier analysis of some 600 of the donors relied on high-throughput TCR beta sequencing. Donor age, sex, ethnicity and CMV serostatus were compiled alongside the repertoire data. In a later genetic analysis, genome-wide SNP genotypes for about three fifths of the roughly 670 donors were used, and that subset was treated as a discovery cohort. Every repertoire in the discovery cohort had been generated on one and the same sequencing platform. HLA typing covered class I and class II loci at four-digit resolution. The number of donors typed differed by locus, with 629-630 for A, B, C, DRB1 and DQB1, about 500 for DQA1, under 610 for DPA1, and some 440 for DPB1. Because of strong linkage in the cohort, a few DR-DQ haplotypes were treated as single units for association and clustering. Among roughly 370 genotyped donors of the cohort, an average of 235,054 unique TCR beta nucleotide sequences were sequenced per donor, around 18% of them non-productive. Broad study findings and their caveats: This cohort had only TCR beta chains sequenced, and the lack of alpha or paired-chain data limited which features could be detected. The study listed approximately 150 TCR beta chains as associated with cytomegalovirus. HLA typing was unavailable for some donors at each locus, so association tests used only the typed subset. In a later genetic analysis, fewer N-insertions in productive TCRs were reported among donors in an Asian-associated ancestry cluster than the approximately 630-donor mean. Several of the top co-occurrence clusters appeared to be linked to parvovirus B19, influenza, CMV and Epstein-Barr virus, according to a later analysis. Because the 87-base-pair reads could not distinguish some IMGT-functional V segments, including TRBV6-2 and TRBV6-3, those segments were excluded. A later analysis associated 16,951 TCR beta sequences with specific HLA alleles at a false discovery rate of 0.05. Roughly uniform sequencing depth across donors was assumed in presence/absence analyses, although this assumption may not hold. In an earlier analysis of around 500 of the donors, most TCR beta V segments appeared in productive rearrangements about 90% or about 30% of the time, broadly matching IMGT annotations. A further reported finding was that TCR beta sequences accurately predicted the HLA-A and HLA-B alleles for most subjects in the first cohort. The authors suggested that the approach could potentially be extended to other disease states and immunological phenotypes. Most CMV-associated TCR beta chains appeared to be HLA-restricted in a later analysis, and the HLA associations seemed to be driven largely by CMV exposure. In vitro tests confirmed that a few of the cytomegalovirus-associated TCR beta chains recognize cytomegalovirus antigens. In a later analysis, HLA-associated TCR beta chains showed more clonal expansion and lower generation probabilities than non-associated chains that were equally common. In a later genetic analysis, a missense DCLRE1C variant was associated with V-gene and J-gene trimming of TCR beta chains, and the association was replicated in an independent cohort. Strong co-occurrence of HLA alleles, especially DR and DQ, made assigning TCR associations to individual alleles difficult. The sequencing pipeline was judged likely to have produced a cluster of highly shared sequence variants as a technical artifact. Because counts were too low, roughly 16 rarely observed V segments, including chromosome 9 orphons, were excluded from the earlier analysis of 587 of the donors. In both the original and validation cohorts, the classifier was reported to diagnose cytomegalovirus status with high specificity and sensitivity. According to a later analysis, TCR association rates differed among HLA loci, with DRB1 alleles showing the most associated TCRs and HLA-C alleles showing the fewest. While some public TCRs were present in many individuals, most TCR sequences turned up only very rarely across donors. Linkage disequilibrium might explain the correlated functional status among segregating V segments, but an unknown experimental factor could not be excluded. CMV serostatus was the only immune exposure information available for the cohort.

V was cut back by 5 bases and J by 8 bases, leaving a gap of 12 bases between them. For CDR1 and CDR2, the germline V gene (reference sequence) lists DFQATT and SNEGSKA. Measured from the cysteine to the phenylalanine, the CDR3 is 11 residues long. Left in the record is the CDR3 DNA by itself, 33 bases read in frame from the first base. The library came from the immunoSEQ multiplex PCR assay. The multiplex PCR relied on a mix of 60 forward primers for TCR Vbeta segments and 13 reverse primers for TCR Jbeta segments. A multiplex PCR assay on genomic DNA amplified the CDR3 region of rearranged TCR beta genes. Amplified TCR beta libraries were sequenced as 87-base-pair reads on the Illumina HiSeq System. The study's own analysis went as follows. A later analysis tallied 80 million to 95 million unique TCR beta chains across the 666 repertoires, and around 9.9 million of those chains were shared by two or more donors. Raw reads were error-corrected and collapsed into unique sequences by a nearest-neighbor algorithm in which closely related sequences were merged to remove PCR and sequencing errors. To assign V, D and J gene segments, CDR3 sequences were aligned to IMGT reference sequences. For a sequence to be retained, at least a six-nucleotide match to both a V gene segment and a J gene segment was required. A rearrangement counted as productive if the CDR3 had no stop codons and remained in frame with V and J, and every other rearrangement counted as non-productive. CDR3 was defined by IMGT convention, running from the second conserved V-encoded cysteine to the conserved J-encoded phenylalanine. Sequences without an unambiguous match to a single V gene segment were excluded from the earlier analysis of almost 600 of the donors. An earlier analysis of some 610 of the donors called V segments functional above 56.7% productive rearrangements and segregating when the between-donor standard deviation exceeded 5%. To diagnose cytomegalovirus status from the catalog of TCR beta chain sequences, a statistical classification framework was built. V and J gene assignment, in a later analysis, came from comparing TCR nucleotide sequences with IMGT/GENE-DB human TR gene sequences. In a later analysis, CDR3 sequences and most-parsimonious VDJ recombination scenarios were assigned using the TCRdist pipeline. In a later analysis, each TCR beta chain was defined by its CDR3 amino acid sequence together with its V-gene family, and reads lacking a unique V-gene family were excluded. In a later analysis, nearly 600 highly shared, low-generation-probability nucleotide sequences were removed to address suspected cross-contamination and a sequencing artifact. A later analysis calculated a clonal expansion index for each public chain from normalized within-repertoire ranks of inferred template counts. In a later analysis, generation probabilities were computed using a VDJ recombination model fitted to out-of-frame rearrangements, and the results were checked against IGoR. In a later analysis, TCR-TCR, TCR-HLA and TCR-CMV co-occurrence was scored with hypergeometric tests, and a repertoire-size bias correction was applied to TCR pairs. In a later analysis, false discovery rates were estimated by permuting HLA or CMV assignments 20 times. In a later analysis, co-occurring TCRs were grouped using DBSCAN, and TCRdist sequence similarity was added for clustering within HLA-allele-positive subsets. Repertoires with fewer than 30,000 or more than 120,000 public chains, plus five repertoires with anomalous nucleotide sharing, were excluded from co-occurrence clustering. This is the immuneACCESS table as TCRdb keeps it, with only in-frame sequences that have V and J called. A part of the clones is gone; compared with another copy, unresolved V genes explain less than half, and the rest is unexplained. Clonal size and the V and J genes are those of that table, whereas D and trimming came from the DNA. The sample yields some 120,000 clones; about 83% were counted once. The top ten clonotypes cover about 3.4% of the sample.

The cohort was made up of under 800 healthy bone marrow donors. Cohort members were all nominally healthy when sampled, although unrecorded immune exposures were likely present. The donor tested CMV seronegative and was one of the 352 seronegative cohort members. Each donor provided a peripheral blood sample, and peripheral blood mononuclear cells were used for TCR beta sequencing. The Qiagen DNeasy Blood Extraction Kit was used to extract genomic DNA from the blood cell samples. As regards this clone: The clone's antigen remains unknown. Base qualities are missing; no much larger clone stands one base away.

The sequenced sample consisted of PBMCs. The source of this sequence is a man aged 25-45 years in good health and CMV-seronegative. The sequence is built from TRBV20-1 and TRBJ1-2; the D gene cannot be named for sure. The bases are TGCAGTGCTGTCCGATTGGAGGGCTACACCTTC. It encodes CSAVRLEGYTF.